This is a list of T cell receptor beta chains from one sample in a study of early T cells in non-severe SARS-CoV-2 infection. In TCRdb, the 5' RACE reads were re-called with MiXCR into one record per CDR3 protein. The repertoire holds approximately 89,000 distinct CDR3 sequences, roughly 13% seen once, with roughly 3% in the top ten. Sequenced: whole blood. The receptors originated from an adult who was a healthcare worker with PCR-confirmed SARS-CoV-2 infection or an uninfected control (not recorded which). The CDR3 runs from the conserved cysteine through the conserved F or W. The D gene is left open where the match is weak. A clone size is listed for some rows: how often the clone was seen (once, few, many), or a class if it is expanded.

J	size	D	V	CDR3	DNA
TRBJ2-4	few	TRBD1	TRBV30	CAWSLGQSSLNIQYF	TGTGCCTGGAGTCTGGGACAGAGTAGTTTGAACATTCAGTACTTC
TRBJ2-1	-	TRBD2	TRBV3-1	CASSQGAGGANEQFF	TGTGCCAGCAGCCAAGGAGCGGGAGGGGCAAATGAGCAGTTCTTC
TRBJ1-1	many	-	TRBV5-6	CASYKHLNVNTEAFF	TGTGCCAGCTATAAACACTTAAATGTGAACACTGAAGCTTTCTTT
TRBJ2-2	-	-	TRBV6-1	CASRVGADGELFF	TGTGCCAGCCGGGTAGGGGCGGACGGGGAGCTGTTTTTT
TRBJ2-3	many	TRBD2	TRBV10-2	CASSESTSGGVSTDTQYF	TGCGCCAGCAGTGAGTCTACTAGCGGGGGGGTTAGCACAGATACGCAGTATTTT
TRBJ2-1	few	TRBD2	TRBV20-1	CSACPSGRAYNEQFF	TGCAGTGCTTGTCCCAGCGGGAGGGCCTACAATGAGCAGTTCTTC
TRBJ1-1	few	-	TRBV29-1	CSVEDRPGGTEAFF	TGCAGCGTTGAAGATCGGCCAGGCGGCACTGAAGCTTTCTTT
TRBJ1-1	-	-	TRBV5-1	CASSLDLQGEAFF	TGCGCCAGCAGCTTGGACCTTCAGGGAGAAGCTTTCTTT
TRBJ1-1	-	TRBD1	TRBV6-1	CASSEAAGGSEAFF	TGTGCCAGCAGTGAAGCAGCAGGGGGCTCTGAAGCTTTCTTT
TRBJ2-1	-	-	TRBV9	CASSVDSYAYNEQFF	TGTGCCAGCAGCGTAGACAGTTACGCCTACAATGAGCAGTTCTTC
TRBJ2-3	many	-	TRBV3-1	CASSHDRDSSTDTQYF	TGTGCCAGCAGCCACGACAGGGACTCTAGCACAGATACGCAGTATTTT
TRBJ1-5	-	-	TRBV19	CASSSTGDSNQPQHF	TGTGCCAGTAGTAGTACGGGGGATAGCAATCAGCCCCAGCATTTT
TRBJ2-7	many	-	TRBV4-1	CASSQDNAHSYEQYF	TGCGCCAGCAGCCAAGATAATGCCCACTCCTACGAGCAGTACTTC
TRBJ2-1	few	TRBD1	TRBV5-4	CASSSGQGFNEQFF	TGTGCCAGCAGCTCGGGACAGGGGTTCAATGAGCAGTTCTTC
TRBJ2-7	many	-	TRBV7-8	CASSRSNLLGIYEQYF	TGTGCCAGCAGCCGCAGCAACCTACTAGGGATTTACGAGCAGTACTTC
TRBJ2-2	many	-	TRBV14	CASSQGWSLTGELFF	TGTGCCAGCAGCCAAGGCTGGTCTCTCACCGGGGAGCTGTTTTTT
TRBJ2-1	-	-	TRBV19	CASMGTTYNEQFF	TGTGCCAGTATGGGGACCACCTACAATGAGCAGTTCTTC
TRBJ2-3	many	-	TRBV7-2	CASSLGLRTSTDTQYF	TGTGCCAGCAGCTTGGGACTCCGAACTAGCACAGATACGCAGTATTTT
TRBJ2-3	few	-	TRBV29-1	CSVEGKVTDTQYF	TGCAGCGTTGAGGGGAAAGTCACAGATACGCAGTATTTT
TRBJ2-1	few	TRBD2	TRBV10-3	CAIRRGGAYNEQFF	TGTGCCATCCGCCGCGGGGGGGCCTACAATGAGCAGTTCTTC
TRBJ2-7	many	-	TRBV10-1	CASSATGLGDKNSSYEQYF	TGCGCCAGCAGTGCCACAGGGCTCGGGGACAAGAACAGCTCCTACGAGCAGTACTTC